This is a list of T cell receptor beta chains from one sample in a study of cytomegalovirus exposure and HLA in healthy donors. Data came from immunoSEQ multiplex PCR; TCRdb stores just in-frame clones and leaves some out. The sample lists more than 300,000 clones, roughly 88% occurring once. What was sequenced was PBMCs. All receptors come from a woman aged 18-29 years in good health and CMV-seronegative. Each CDR3 is given with its conserved first and last residue. The D gene is left open where the match is weak. Clone size is shown for a subset of rows, as once, few, many or a class of expanded clone.

V,size,J,D,CDR3,DNA
TRBV30,NA,TRBJ2-7,TRBD2,CAWSGPSGPISYEQYF,TGTGCCTGGAGTGGGCCTAGCGGTCCTATCTCCTACGAGCAGTACTTC
TRBV7-6,NA,TRBJ1-1,NA,CASSPRTVSNTEAFF,TGTGCCAGCAGCCCACGGACAGTTTCGAACACTGAAGCTTTCTTT
TRBV7-2,NA,TRBJ2-1,TRBD2,CASSLAETSGRNEQFF,TGTGCCAGCAGCTTAGCGGAGACTAGCGGGAGGAATGAGCAGTTCTTC
TRBV27,NA,TRBJ2-5,TRBD1,CASSLGTGRETQYF,TGTGCCAGCAGTTTAGGGACAGGGCGAGAGACCCAGTACTTC
TRBV11-2,once,TRBJ2-7,TRBD1,CASSSHQGADFYEQYF,TGTGCCAGCAGCTCACACCAGGGGGCGGACTTCTACGAGCAGTACTTC
TRBV27,NA,TRBJ1-6,TRBD1,CASSYGTGFAPLHF,TGTGCCAGCAGTTACGGGACAGGGTTTGCACCCCTCCACTTT
TRBV7-7,NA,TRBJ1-1,NA,CASWHTEAFF,TGTGCCAGCTGGCACACTGAAGCTTTCTTT
TRBV5-1,NA,TRBJ2-1,TRBD2,CASSPGLAGANEQFF,TGCGCCAGCAGCCCGGGACTAGCGGGAGCAAATGAGCAGTTCTTC
TRBV5-6,NA,TRBJ2-1,NA,CASSLNFGHSSYNEQFF,TGTGCCAGCAGCTTGAATTTCGGACACAGCTCCTACAATGAGCAGTTCTTC
TRBV7-7,NA,TRBJ2-1,TRBD2,CASRESGLRGDNEQFF,TGTGCCAGCAGGGAATCGGGACTACGGGGCGACAATGAGCAGTTCTTC
TRBV7-8,NA,TRBJ2-7,TRBD1,CASSLGWGQGNEQYF,TGTGCCAGCAGCTTAGGTTGGGGACAGGGGAACGAGCAGTACTTC
TRBV4-2,NA,TRBJ1-1,NA,CASSQDIHGSGGDTEAFF,TGTGCCAGCAGCCAAGATATTCATGGTTCGGGGGGGGACACTGAAGCTTTCTTT
TRBV27,NA,TRBJ1-5,NA,CASSLSVSKYQPQHF,TGTGCCAGCAGTTTAAGTGTAAGCAAGTATCAGCCCCAGCATTTT
TRBV28,NA,TRBJ2-2,NA,CASSFVTGELFF,TGTGCCAGCAGTTTCGTCACCGGGGAGCTGTTTTTT
TRBV5-5,NA,TRBJ2-7,NA,CASSRGTDYEQYF,TGTGCCAGCAGCCGCGGGACAGACTACGAGCAGTACTTC
TRBV2,NA,TRBJ1-6,NA,CASSVGVSYNSPLHF,TGTGCCAGCAGTGTAGGGGTCTCCTATAATTCACCCCTCCACTTT
TRBV2,few,TRBJ2-2,NA,CASSRTGELFF,TGTGCCAGCTCGAGGACCGGGGAGCTGTTTTTT
TRBV30,few,TRBJ1-5,TRBD1,CAWGDREGRPQHF,TGTGCCTGGGGGGACAGGGAAGGAAGGCCCCAGCATTTT
TRBV11-1,NA,TRBJ2-3,NA,CASRHPGRTQYF,TGTGCCAGCAGGCACCCCGGGAGAACGCAGTATTTT
TRBV12-2,NA,TRBJ1-5,NA,CASRLAQGGQGNQPQHF,TGTGCAAGTCGCTTAGCGCAGGGGGGTCAGGGCAATCAGCCCCAGCATTTT
TRBV6-1,NA,TRBJ1-5,NA,CASSLTLEVNQPQHF,TGTGCCAGCAGTCTTACGTTGGAGGTCAATCAGCCCCAGCATTTT
TRBV28,NA,TRBJ1-1,NA,CASRFLPRVSSTEAFF,TGTGCCAGCAGGTTCCTTCCCAGGGTTTCGAGCACTGAAGCTTTCTTT
TRBV2,few,TRBJ1-2,NA,CASSERLNYGYTF,TGTGCCAGCAGTGAGAGGCTGAATTATGGCTACACCTTC
TRBV19,NA,TRBJ2-6,TRBD2,CASTMSGSAGANVLTF,TGTGCCAGTACCATGAGCGGGAGTGCTGGGGCCAACGTCCTGACTTTC
TRBV5-4,NA,TRBJ2-5,NA,CASSSQRGRAGQETQYF,TGTGCCAGCAGCTCACAAAGGGGAAGGGCGGGACAAGAGACCCAGTACTTC
TRBV19,NA,TRBJ2-5,TRBD1,CASSGNRGETQYF,TGTGCCAGTAGTGGGAACAGGGGAGAGACCCAGTACTTC
TRBV30,NA,TRBJ1-3,NA,CAWRGLGGSGNTIYF,TGTGCCTGGAGAGGTCTGGGAGGGAGTGGAAACACCATATATTTT
TRBV4-1,NA,TRBJ1-1,TRBD1,CASSVSPDRSSHTEAFF,TGCGCCAGCAGCGTCTCCCCGGACAGGTCCTCGCACACTGAAGCTTTCTTT
TRBV6-5,NA,TRBJ2-4,TRBD1,CASSLTPGQINIQYF,TGTGCCAGCAGCCTAACTCCGGGACAGATAAACATTCAGTACTTC
TRBV9,once,TRBJ1-1,NA,CASSVWGGDLRDTEAFF,TGTGCCAGCAGCGTATGGGGGGGAGATCTTCGGGACACTGAAGCTTTCTTT
TRBV30,NA,TRBJ2-3,NA,CAWSGTSGHITDTQYF,TGCGCCTGGAGCGGAACATCGGGACATATCACAGATACGCAGTATTTT
TRBV6-1,NA,TRBJ2-1,NA,CASSAWSNGNNEQFF,TGTGCCAGCAGTGCTTGGTCGAACGGGAACAATGAGCAGTTCTTC
TRBV6-1,NA,TRBJ1-2,NA,CASSERASYGYTF,TGTGCCAGCAGTGAGAGGGCTAGCTATGGCTACACCTTC
TRBV19,NA,TRBJ1-5,NA,CASTPVPLSNQPQHF,TGTGCCAGTACCCCGGTTCCCCTTAGCAATCAGCCCCAGCATTTT
TRBV11-2,NA,TRBJ2-2,TRBD2,CASSSRAGDPNTGELFF,TGTGCCAGCAGCTCCCGAGCGGGGGACCCGAACACCGGGGAGCTGTTTTTT
TRBV9,NA,TRBJ2-2,NA,CASSVGVAAAGELFF,TGTGCCAGCAGCGTCGGGGTCGCCGCGGCCGGGGAGCTGTTTTTT
TRBV27,NA,TRBJ1-2,NA,CASSSAGATYGYTF,TGTGCCAGCAGTTCGGCAGGGGCAACCTATGGCTACACCTTC
TRBV7-3,NA,TRBJ1-5,TRBD1,CASSLALGRGLAQPQHF,TGTGCCAGCAGCTTAGCGCTAGGCAGGGGGCTCGCTCAGCCCCAGCATTTT
TRBV6-1,NA,TRBJ1-4,TRBD1,CASSDTPGTGHEKLFF,TGTGCCAGCAGTGATACCCCCGGGACAGGCCATGAAAAACTGTTTTTT
TRBV7-9,NA,TRBJ2-1,TRBD2,CASRYSGGPDNEQFF,TGTGCCAGCAGATATAGCGGGGGGCCTGACAATGAGCAGTTCTTC
TRBV6-5,NA,TRBJ2-1,NA,CASRRGGEQFF,TGTGCCAGCAGGAGGGGGGGAGAGCAGTTCTTC
TRBV27,once,TRBJ1-2,NA,CASSSAGIYGYTF,TGTGCCAGCAGTTCCGCGGGCATCTATGGCTACACCTTC
TRBV18,NA,TRBJ2-7,NA,CASSPLNSPYEQYF,TGTGCCAGCTCACCACTTAATAGCCCGTACGAGCAGTACTTC